The 13 T cell receptor beta chains below were found in one sample sequenced in a study of shared T cell receptors in the human thymus. TCRdb's copy holds only in-frame clones and misses some; the assay was immunoSEQ multiplex PCR. The sample has about 660,000 clones, 80% to 90% seen once. The sample was also linked to a second study, of human thymus T cells.

Sequencing was performed on thymocytes. All receptors derive from a boy under two years old with a congenital heart defect.

V and J are TRBV9 and TRBJ2-1; 8 positions agree with TRBD2. With V trimmed by 0 bases and J by 8 bases, 7 bases remained unmatched. There are 15 residues in the CDR3. CDR1 and CDR2 from the germline V gene are SGDLS and YYNGEE. The CDR3 region is CASSVEGGGTHEQFF. In DNA form, the CDR3 reads TGTGCCAGCAGCGTAGAGGGCGGGGGGACCCATGAGCAGTTCTTC.

This clone was seen once. This rearrangement joins TRBV6-4 to TRBJ2-5, with D unresolved. The CDR3 consists of 12 residues. Per the germline V gene, CDR1 is MRHNA and CDR2 is SNTAGT. Between the trimmed V and J ends, which lost 2 bases and 7 bases, there was a span of 8 bases. The CDR3 spells CASSDTAGTQYF. The DNA of the CDR3 is TGTGCCAGCAGTGACACAGCCGGGACCCAGTACTTC.

The rearrangement joins TRBV28 to TRBJ1-1, with D maybe TRBD1 (5 bases). Looked up from germline, CDR1 is MDHEN and CDR2 is SYDVKM. The CDR3 has 15 amino acids. Trimming took off 5 bases at V and 4 bases at J, with 17 bases between the two ends. As DNA, the CDR3 is TGTGCCAGCAGTCGCCCCTTGGGAGGGGTCACTGAAGCTTTCTTT. This encodes CASSRPLGGVTEAFF.

This clone was seen more than once but under ten times. CDR3: CASSSDRGNEKLFF. In DNA form, the CDR3 reads TGTGCCAGCAGTTCGGACAGGGGTAATGAAAAACTGTTTTTT. The genes are TRBV28 and TRBJ1-4, with 9 bases aligning to TRBD1. Per germline, CDR1 MDHEN and CDR2 SYDVKM. V dropped 4 bases and J dropped 4; count of bases not matched to a gene: 1. The CDR3 contains 14 residues.

This chain connects TRBV27 to TRBJ2-2; 8 bases align to TRBD2. The V gene's germline CDR1 is MNHEY and CDR2 SMNVEV (reference sequence). CDR3 length equals 15 residues. Trimming cost V 7 bases and J 1 base; bases outside gene matches: 5. In DNA form, the CDR3 reads TGTGCCAGCACCATAGCGGGAAAGAACACCGGGGAGCTGTTTTTT. Protein sequence: CASTIAGKNTGELFF.

The chain uses TRBV19 and TRBJ2-2; 9 nucleotides line up with TRBD1. Germline V lookup: CDR1 LNHDA, CDR2 SQIVND (reference sequence). CDR3 length equals 15 residues. The V gene end was trimmed by 8 bases and the J gene end by 4 bases; junction bases not matched to a gene: 8. CDR3 in amino acids: CASLTGTGLTGELFF. The DNA for the CDR3 is TGTGCCAGTTTGACCGGGACAGGGCTCACCGGGGAGCTGTTTTTT.

The V gene is TRBV28, the J gene TRBJ2-7, with unresolved D. The V gene lost 5 bases and the J gene lost 3 bases, with 2 bases spanning the gap. CDR3 length equals 10 residues. Germline CDR1 is MDHEN and CDR2 is SYDVKM. CDR3: CASSLYEQYF. CDR3 in DNA: TGTGCCAGCAGTCTCTACGAGCAGTACTTC.

Only a few counts were recorded for this clone. V gene TRBV19 combines with J gene TRBJ2-3, with 9 bases fitting TRBD1. The germline V gene has CDR1 LNHDA and CDR2 SQIVND (reference sequence). The CDR3 has 14 amino acids. The V gene end was trimmed by 5 bases and the J gene end by 9 bases; junction bases not matched to a gene: 9. CDR3 in amino acids: CASSGVGTGKTQYF. As DNA, the CDR3 is TGTGCCAGTAGTGGGGTCGGGACAGGGAAGACGCAGTATTTT.

This clone has just a few counts. The V gene is TRBV15, the J gene TRBJ1-3; D gene ambiguous. From germline, CDR1 is LNHNV and CDR2 YYDKDF (reference sequence). The CDR3 loop spans 15 amino acids. Trimming left V 1 base short and J 0 bases short, with 7 bases between. The CDR3 reads CATSRASSSGNTIYF. The CDR3 DNA sequence: TGTGCCACCAGCAGAGCTTCGAGCTCTGGAAACACCATATATTTT.

This chain connects TRBV29-1 to TRBJ2-2, with 12 bases aligning to TRBD2. Germline-derived CDR1 and CDR2 are SQVTM and ANQGSEA. J lost 3 bases, V lost 2 bases, and 4 bases had no gene match. The length of the CDR3 is 16 residues. The CDR3 region is CSVELAGGWDTGELFF. CDR3 sequence (DNA): TGCAGCGTTGAACTAGCGGGAGGGTGGGACACCGGGGAGCTGTTTTTT.

The chain carries TRBV7-9 and TRBJ2-7; weak D call: TRBD1 (6 bases). CDR3 length: 17 residues. Germline CDR1 is SEHNR and CDR2 is FQNEAQ (reference sequence). V shed 5 bases and J shed 3 bases, with 23 bases lying between them. The CDR3: CASSPMLAQGRSYEQYF. Written as DNA, the CDR3 is TGTGCCAGCAGCCCGATGTTGGCACAGGGAAGAAGCTACGAGCAGTACTTC. The entire variable domain, with the rest obtained from reference TRBV7-9 and TRBJ2-7, is as follows: DTGVSQNPRHKITKRGQNVTFRCDPISEHNRLYWYRQTLGQGPEFLTYFQNEAQLEKSRLLSDRFSAERPKGSFSTLEIQRTEQGDSAMYLCASSPMLAQGRSYEQYFGPGTRLTVT.

The chain has TRBV27 and TRBJ1-5; 10 positions match TRBD1. The CDR3 runs 16 residues. Germline loops: CDR1 MNHEY, CDR2 SMNVEV (reference sequence). The junction had 10 bases not matched to a gene; V was cut back by 5 bases and J by 6 bases. CDR3 residues: CASSTTGTGVGQPQHF. The CDR3 DNA is TGTGCCAGCAGTACAACCGGGACAGGGGTCGGTCAGCCCCAGCATTTT.

With regard to this clone: The conserved phenylalanine or tryptophan normally closing the CDR3 is absent here, so this likely arose from a read error. The DNA is left out, because the CDR3 cannot be placed on it with certainty; the CDR3 is given as TCRdb lists it. V gene TRBV28 combines with J gene TRBJ1-5; TRBD1 is taken as the D call from the table, unchecked against the DNA. A total of 9 residues make up the CDR3, ends included. Germline values: CDR1 MDHEN, CDR2 SYDVKM. CDR3 region: CASSSRTRV.